This T cell receptor (beta chain) was recorded in a study of blood T cell repertoires in COVID-19. Study at large: Spain, Italy and the United States supplied samples that represented acute and convalescent COVID-19.

In the original workflow: Reference gene primer amplification gave estimated nucleated cell counts. Profiling relied on immunoSEQ multiplex PCR, and the TCRdb table lists in-frame clones only, not all of them. That table gives V, J and clone size, and the DNA gave D and trimming. The sample carries about 200,000 clones, roughly 80% recorded once. The CDR3 is made up of 15 amino acids. Trimming took off 10 bases at V and 3 bases at J, with 19 bases between the two ends. Germline lookup yields CDR1 KGHDR and CDR2 SFDVKD. The receptor's source is a woman of 80 years or more with acute or convalescent COVID-19. V usage is TRBV24-1 and J usage is TRBJ2-3; tentative D call: TRBD1 (6 bases). Specimen: peripheral blood. Written as DNA, the CDR3 is TGTGCCACGGCTGGTCAGGGGCCCAAGACAGATACGCAGTATTTT. This gives the protein CATAGQGPKTDTQYF.